Below, 26 T cell receptor beta chains from the same sample are listed, as sequenced in a study of CD8 T cells in Susac syndrome. A quantity of roughly 0.5 to 1 ug RNA underwent reverse transcription using random hexamers. MiXCR, run by TCRdb on the immunoSEQ multiplex PCR reads, gives a single entry per CDR3 protein. The repertoire consists of nearly 200,000 distinct CDR3 sequences, with 90% to 95% occurring once and the leading ten covering roughly 0.088%. Sample: CD4+ T cells from PBMCs. The source is a human donor with multiple sclerosis.

This chain connects TRBV12-3 or TRBV12-4 to TRBJ2-7, with 7 nucleotides matching TRBD2. The CDR3 totals 16 residues. V was pared by 6 bases and J by 2 bases, with 13 bases of the junction left unmatched. This CDR3 reads CASSFLLAERPYEQYF. The CDR3 DNA follows: TGTGCCAGCAGCTTCCTCCTAGCGGAGCGACCCTACGAGCAGTACTTC.

The V gene is TRBV7-9, the J gene TRBJ1-1, with 10 bases matching TRBD1. The CDR3 is 16 amino acids. V shed 5 bases, J shed 1 base, and the junction held 7 bases outside the gene matches. CDR1 and CDR2 (germline): SEHNR, FQNEAQ (reference sequence). The CDR3 sequence: CASSGDRGQGNTEAFF. The CDR3 region has the DNA TGTGCCAGCAGCGGCGACAGGGGGCAAGGGAACACTGAAGCTTTCTTT.

V and J are TRBV12-3 or TRBV12-4 and TRBJ2-1; tentatively, D is TRBD1 (5 bases). The CDR3 covers 15 residues. V was clipped by 4 bases and J by 2 bases, with 12 bases between them. In nucleotides, the CDR3 is TGTGCCAGCAGTTCCCAGGGCCGCCCCTACAATGAGCAGTTCTTC. Residues: CASSSQGRPYNEQFF.

This clonotype was seen once. This chain joins TRBV12-3 or TRBV12-4 and TRBJ1-4, with unresolved D. V dropped 8 bases and J dropped 5 bases, with 12 bases sitting between them. CDR3 length: 13 amino acids. CDR3 sequence: CASSDQLNEKLFF. The CDR3, as DNA: TGTGCCAGCTCAGATCAACTCAATGAAAAACTGTTTTTT.

The CDR3 nucleotides read TGCGCCAGCAGCCAAGGAGGAACGGACAAACAGTTCTTC. As protein: CASSQGGTDKQFF. This chain connects TRBV4-1 to TRBJ2-1; a possible D gene is TRBD1 (5 bases). The CDR3 has 13 residues. V was pared by 1 base and J by 13 bases, with 14 bases between. The germline CDR1 and CDR2 sequences are MGHRA and YSYEKL.

The rearrangement uses TRBV20-1 and TRBJ1-3, with TRBD1 matching over 10 bases. This CDR3 has 14 amino acids. Trimming removed 0 bases from V and 7 bases from J; junction bases left unmatched: 3. CDR1 is DFQATT and CDR2 is SNEGSKA in the germline V gene (reference sequence). The CDR3 sequence is CSARDGQGDNTIYF. For the CDR3, the DNA is TGCAGTGCTAGAGATGGACAGGGGGATAACACCATATATTTT.

This chain connects TRBV11-3 to TRBJ2-5, with no clear D. V gave up 5 bases and J gave up 3 bases, with 10 bases separating them. This CDR3 contains 13 residues. The germline V gene encodes CDR1 SGHNT and CDR2 YENEEA. The CDR3 nucleotides read TGTGCCAGCAGCGGGAAAGCCAAAGAGACCCAGTACTTC. Its protein product is CASSGKAKETQYF.

This clonotype was seen a single time. The rearrangement uses TRBV30 and TRBJ2-5; 8 positions match TRBD2. The germline V gene encodes CDR1 GTSNPN and CDR2 SVGIG (reference sequence). The CDR3 loop spans 13 amino acids. V lost 7 bases to trimming and J lost 4 bases; unmatched junction nucleotides: 8. CDR3 nucleotide sequence: TGTGCCTCCGTGCGGGGGGCGGGAGAGACCCAGTACTTC. Its translation is CASVRGAGETQYF.

J is TRBJ2-4 and V is TRBV3-1; D gene ambiguous. CDR3 length: 16 residues. The V end lost 0 bases, the J end lost 0 bases, and 9 bases lay between the germline ends. Germline V gene sequence: CDR1 LGHDT, CDR2 YNNKEL (reference sequence). The CDR3 DNA reads as TGTGCCAGCAGCCAAGAACAGCAAATAGCCAAAAACATTCAGTACTTC. This codes for CASSQEQQIAKNIQYF.

CDR3 nucleotides: TGTGCCAGCAGCAGGGCGAGCAATCAGCCCCAGCATTTT. Its translation: CASSRASNQPQHF. This chain joins TRBV2 and TRBJ1-5; a possible D gene is TRBD1 (5 bases). Germline V gene sequence: CDR1 SNHLY, CDR2 FYNNEI. V dropped 6 bases and J dropped 1 base, with 7 bases sitting between them. The CDR3 sequence is 13 residues long.

The genes are TRBV11-2 and TRBJ2-3, with D uncertain. CDR3 length equals 14 residues. The ends were cut back, 0 bases at V and 6 bases at J, with 10 bases in the middle. Germline assignment: CDR1 SGHAT and CDR2 FQNNGV. CDR3 residues: CASSLDQWRDTQYF. CDR3 DNA sequence: TGTGCCAGCAGCTTAGATCAGTGGCGGGATACGCAGTATTTT.

The genes are TRBV12-3 or TRBV12-4 and TRBJ1-5; 9 bases line up with TRBD1. V dropped 7 bases and J dropped 2; count of bases not matched to a gene: 6. CDR3 size: 15 residues. This CDR3 is CASTSGDRGNQPQHF. DNA of the CDR3: TGTGCCAGCACCTCCGGGGACAGGGGCAATCAGCCCCAGCATTTT.

The rearrangement joins TRBV25-1 to TRBJ2-6; no clear D. The CDR3 spans 13 residues. V lost 4 bases, J lost 2 bases, and 3 bases lay in between. CDR1 is MGHDK and CDR2 is SYGVNS in the germline V gene. CDR3: CASSVTGANVLTF. CDR3 coding DNA: TGTGCCAGCAGTGTGACTGGGGCCAACGTCCTGACTTTC.

The chain recombines TRBV20-1 with TRBJ1-2; D is possibly TRBD1 (5 bases). The CDR3 totals 14 residues. The V end was cut by 7 bases, the J end by 4 bases, with 19 bases between. The germline CDR1 and CDR2 sequences are DFQATT and SNEGSKA (reference sequence). The DNA of the CDR3 is TGCAGTGTTCGACAGAATCCCTCCCCCTATGGCTACACCTTC. Amino acids: CSVRQNPSPYGYTF.

In this sample, this clonotype turned up once. The V gene is TRBV27, the J gene TRBJ1-6; 7 positions match TRBD1. The CDR3 consists of 13 residues. J gave up 9 bases and V 4 bases, and 3 bases lay outside the gene matches. Germline CDR1 and CDR2: MNHEY and SMNVEV (reference sequence). The CDR3 nucleotides are TGTGCCAGCAGTTGGGACAGAGTTTCACCCCTCCACTTT. This translates into CASSWDRVSPLHF.

Regarding this clonotype: One junction end disagrees with the germline gene, perhaps due to a read error. The chain couples TRBV11-2 to TRBJ1-1; tentatively, D is TRBD1 (6 bases). The CDR3 is made up of 12 amino acids. Germline CDR1 reads SGHAT; CDR2 reads FQNNGV. The CDR3 protein is CASSLYRDTLWF. In nucleotides, the CDR3 is TGTGCCAGCAGCTTATACCGGGACACCCTCTGGTTT.

The chain employs TRBV9 and TRBJ2-2, with a weak D call TRBD2 (6 bases). CDR1 is SGDLS and CDR2 is YYNGEE in the germline V gene. This CDR3 has 15 residues. V lost 0 bases and J 1 base, leaving 7 bases between the germline ends. The CDR3, as DNA: TGTGCCAGCAGCGTAGAGCGGGTGAACACCGGGGAGCTGTTTTTT. This encodes CASSVERVNTGELFF.

The CDR3 loop is CASSYSPSLETF. The CDR3 coding sequence is TGTGCCAGCAGTTACTCGCCGAGTTTGGAAACCTTC. The chain uses TRBV6-2 or TRBV6-3 and TRBJ1-2; D remains ambiguous. CDR3 length: 12 amino acids. Trimming removed 0 bases from V and 14 bases from J, with 13 bases in between. Germline loops: CDR1 MNHEY, CDR2 SVGEGT.

The V and J genes are TRBV3-1 and TRBJ2-1, with a tentative D call TRBD2 (5 bases). This CDR3 is 12 amino acids long. Per germline, CDR1 LGHDT and CDR2 YNNKEL (reference sequence). The V gene lost 0 bases and the J gene lost 9 bases, with 6 bases spanning the gap. CDR3 sequence reads: CASSQERGEQFF. The CDR3 coding sequence is TGTGCCAGCAGCCAAGAACGGGGTGAGCAGTTCTTC.

The V call is TRBV18, the J call TRBJ1-1, with unresolved D. The germline V and J ends were trimmed by 0 bases and 0 bases, with 20 bases remaining between them. Germline V gives CDR1 KGHSH, CDR2 LQKENI. The CDR3 covers 19 residues. The CDR3 loop is CASSPPGGLRGLMNTEAFF. In DNA form, the CDR3 reads TGTGCCAGCTCACCACCAGGCGGGTTACGTGGATTGATGAACACTGAAGCTTTCTTT. The whole variable domain, filled in from reference TRBV18 and TRBJ1-1, reads NAGVMQNPRHLVRRRGQEARLRCSPMKGHSHVYWYRQLPEEGLKFMVYLQKENIIDESGMPKERFSAEFPKEGPSILRIQQVVRGDSAAYFCASSPPGGLRGLMNTEAFFGQGTRLTVV.

The J gene is TRBJ1-1, the V gene TRBV5-4; D is unresolved. The germline gives CDR1 SGHNT, CDR2 YYREEE (reference sequence). This CDR3 has 13 amino acids. Trimming stripped 4 bases from V and 1 base from J, with 8 bases between. As DNA, the CDR3 is TGTGCCAGCAGCGTAGACTCGAACACTGAAGCTTTCTTT. Translating gives CASSVDSNTEAFF.

This rearrangement joins TRBV30 to TRBJ2-5, with 8 bases fitting TRBD2. The germline V gene encodes CDR1 GTSNPN and CDR2 SVGIG (reference sequence). The length of the CDR3 is 14 residues. V lost 0 bases, J lost 5 bases, and 5 bases stayed unmatched. The CDR3: CAWSVRPSGETQYF. The CDR3 bases are TGTGCCTGGAGTGTAAGGCCTAGCGGGGAGACCCAGTACTTC.

For this clonotype: Sequence at one end of the junction differs from germline and may be a read error. The V and J genes are TRBV7-2 and TRBJ2-1; D not resolved. The CDR3 covers 14 residues. CDR1 SGHTA and CDR2 FQGNSA come from the germline V gene. CDR3 nucleotide sequence: TGTGCCAGCACCCTCTTTTACTCCGACAATGAGCAGTTCTTC. Its translation: CASTLFYSDNEQFF. Full variable domain (missing parts from reference TRBV7-2 and TRBJ2-1): GAGVSQSPSNKVTEKGKDVELRCDPISGHTALYWYRQSLGQGLEFLIYFQGNSAPDKSGLPSDRFSAERTGGSVSTLTIQRTQQEDSAVYLCASTLFYSDNEQFFGPGTRLTVL.

The chain recombines TRBV6-5 with TRBJ1-6; 9 bases line up with TRBD1. CDR3 size: 14 residues. CDR1 and CDR2 (germline): MNHEY, SVGAGI. J gave up 8 bases and V 7 bases, and 6 bases lay outside the gene matches. For the CDR3, the DNA is TGTGCCAGCACCACGGACAGGGGAGATTCACCCCTCCACTTT. Encoded protein: CASTTDRGDSPLHF.

The chain is built from TRBV20-1 and TRBJ2-1; 8 nucleotides agree with TRBD2. The J segment lost 2 bases and the V segment lost 5 bases, leaving 8 bases of the junction unmatched. CDR1 is DFQATT and CDR2 is SNEGSKA in the germline V gene (reference sequence). The CDR3 has 15 residues. As DNA, the CDR3 is TGCAGTGCTGGTGGACTAGCTGGGACCTACAATGAGCAGTTCTTC. Translating gives CSAGGLAGTYNEQFF.

The CDR3 bases are TGTGCCAGCAGTGAAGATCCCGCACCCCTCCACTTT. Protein sequence: CASSEDPAPLHF. The rearrangement joins TRBV6-1 to TRBJ1-6, with no clear D. This CDR3 region has 12 residues. Trimming cost V 1 base and J 11 bases, with 6 bases left between them. The germline gives CDR1 MNHNS, CDR2 SASEGT.